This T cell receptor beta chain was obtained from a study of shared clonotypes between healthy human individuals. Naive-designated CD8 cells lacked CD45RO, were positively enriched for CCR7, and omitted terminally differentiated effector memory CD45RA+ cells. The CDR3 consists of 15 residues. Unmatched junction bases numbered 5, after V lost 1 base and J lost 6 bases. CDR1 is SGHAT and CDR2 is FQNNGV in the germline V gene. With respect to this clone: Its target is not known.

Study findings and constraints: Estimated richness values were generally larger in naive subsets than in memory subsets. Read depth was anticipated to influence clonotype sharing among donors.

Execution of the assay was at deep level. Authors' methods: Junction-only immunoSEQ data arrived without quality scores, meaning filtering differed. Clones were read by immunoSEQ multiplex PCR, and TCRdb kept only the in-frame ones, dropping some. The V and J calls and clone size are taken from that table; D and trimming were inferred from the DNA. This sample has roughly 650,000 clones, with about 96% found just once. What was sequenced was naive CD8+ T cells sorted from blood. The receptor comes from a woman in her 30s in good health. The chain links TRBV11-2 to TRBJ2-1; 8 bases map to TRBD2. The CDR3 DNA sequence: TGTGCCAGCAGCTTAGGAGAACTAGCGGCCAATGAGCAGTTCTTC. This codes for CASSLGELAANEQFF.